This TCR beta chain was found in a study of blood T cell repertoires in COVID-19. As for the study in general: Sites in the United States, Italy and Spain provided acute and convalescent COVID-19 samples. Sample material is recorded as cDNA or gDNA derived from T cells, B-cell-depleted T cells, or PBMCs.

This clone was observed a handful of times. The CDR3 is made up of 13 amino acids. The V gene lost 2 bases and the J gene lost 4 bases, with 9 bases spanning the gap. The germline V gene has CDR1 ENHRY and CDR2 SYGVKD. Per the original data handling: Using reference gene primer amplification, nucleated cell counts were estimated. The method was immunoSEQ multiplex PCR; TCRdb's version includes in-frame clones alone and lacks a portion of them. V and J calls and clone size follow that table, whereas D and trimming were derived from the DNA. The repertoire holds around 120,000 clones, with 65% to 80% as singletons.

The TCR sequence derives from a human donor with acute or convalescent COVID-19. The donor label of this sample is uncertain. V is TRBV10-3 and J is TRBJ2-7, with a tentative D call TRBD1 (5 bases). Sequenced: peripheral blood. The CDR3 region is CAISEQGLYEQYF. As DNA, the CDR3 is TGTGCCATCAGTGAGCAGGGTCTGTACGAGCAGTACTTC.